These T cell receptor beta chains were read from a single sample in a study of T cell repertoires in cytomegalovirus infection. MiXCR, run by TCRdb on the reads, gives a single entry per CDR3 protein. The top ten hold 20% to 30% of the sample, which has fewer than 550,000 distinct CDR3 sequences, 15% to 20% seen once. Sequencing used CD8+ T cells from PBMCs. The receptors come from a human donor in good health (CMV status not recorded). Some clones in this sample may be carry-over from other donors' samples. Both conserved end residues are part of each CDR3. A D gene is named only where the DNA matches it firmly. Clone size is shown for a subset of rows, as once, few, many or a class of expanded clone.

CDR3nt: TGTGCCAGTAAACCGGACAATAACTATGGCTACACCTTC
CDR3aa: CASKPDNNYGYTF
j_gene: TRBJ1-2
d_gene: .
abundance: .
v_gene: TRBV19

CDR3nt: TGCAGTGCTCCTGGGCTGCGGGGCGATGAGCAGTTCTTC
CDR3aa: CSAPGLRGDEQFF
j_gene: TRBJ2-1
d_gene: .
abundance: few
v_gene: TRBV20-1

CDR3nt: TGTGCCAGCAGCCCGGCTTGGGGTATGAACACTGAAGCTTTCTTT
CDR3aa: CASSPAWGMNTEAFF
j_gene: TRBJ1-1
d_gene: .
abundance: few
v_gene: TRBV7-9

CDR3nt: TGTGCCAGCGTTGGGGACCTGGGTGAGCAGTTCTTC
CDR3aa: CASVGDLGEQFF
j_gene: TRBJ2-1
d_gene: .
abundance: many
v_gene: TRBV7-2

CDR3nt: TGTGCCAGCAGCTCGGACTCGTTCGATACGCAGTATTTT
CDR3aa: CASSSDSFDTQYF
j_gene: TRBJ2-3
d_gene: .
abundance: many
v_gene: TRBV7-3

CDR3nt: TGTGCCAGCAGCGTAGCAACGATAGCGGAGGGGTTCTACAATGAGCAGTTCTTC
CDR3aa: CASSVATIAEGFYNEQFF
j_gene: TRBJ2-1
d_gene: .
abundance: few
v_gene: TRBV9

CDR3nt: TGTGCCAGCACACGCGGGAGGGAGGCGGATGAGCAGTTCTTC
CDR3aa: CASTRGREADEQFF
j_gene: TRBJ2-1
d_gene: TRBD2
abundance: many
v_gene: TRBV7-2

CDR3nt: TGCAGTGCCCCATCGGTACGCGGGGCGATCTACAATGAGCAGTTCTTC
CDR3aa: CSAPSVRGAIYNEQFF
j_gene: TRBJ2-1
d_gene: .
abundance: .
v_gene: TRBV20-1

CDR3nt: TGTGCCAGCAGCTTATTCTCCACAGAAAACTACGAGCAGTACTTC
CDR3aa: CASSLFSTENYEQYF
j_gene: TRBJ2-7
d_gene: .
abundance: many
v_gene: TRBV7-8

CDR3nt: TGTGCCAGCAGCCTCTGGGACAGGGGGACTGAAGCTTTCTTT
CDR3aa: CASSLWDRGTEAFF
j_gene: TRBJ1-1
d_gene: TRBD1
abundance: .
v_gene: TRBV11-2

CDR3nt: TGTGCCAGCAGTTACCTCCTCCCGAAGGGGATTGGAAGTTATGGCTACACCTTC
CDR3aa: CASSYLLPKGIGSYGYTF
j_gene: TRBJ1-2
d_gene: .
abundance: once
v_gene: TRBV6-5

CDR3nt: TGTGCCAGCAGTGTTATCGCTAGCGGGGGGATCACAGATACGCAGTATTTT
CDR3aa: CASSVIASGGITDTQYF
j_gene: TRBJ2-3
d_gene: TRBD2
abundance: few
v_gene: TRBV2

CDR3nt: TGCGCCAGCAGCCAAGCGGAATCGAGCGGGCGGCCCCAGCATTTT
CDR3aa: CASSQAESSGRPQHF
j_gene: TRBJ1-5
d_gene: .
abundance: many
v_gene: TRBV4-1

CDR3nt: TGCGCCAGCAGCCAAGACGTTTCGCTACCAGGCTACACCTTC
CDR3aa: CASSQDVSLPGYTF
j_gene: TRBJ1-2
d_gene: .
abundance: many
v_gene: TRBV4-1

CDR3nt: TGTGCCAGCAGCTTAGTCGGGACCTACGAGCAGTACTTC
CDR3aa: CASSLVGTYEQYF
j_gene: TRBJ2-7
d_gene: .
abundance: many
v_gene: TRBV7-9

CDR3nt: TGTGCCAGCAGCCACCCCGGGACTAGCGGGGGGAGGAGCTCCTACGAGCAGTACTTC
CDR3aa: CASSHPGTSGGRSSYEQYF
j_gene: TRBJ2-7
d_gene: TRBD2
abundance: .
v_gene: TRBV9